This T cell receptor (beta chain) appears in the sequencing data of a study of T cells after yellow fever vaccination. Regarding the study as a whole: Clones from primary vaccination mostly reappeared after the booster (about 97% CD4, around 90% CD8).

V lost 11 bases and J 0 bases, leaving 18 bases between the germline ends. In germline, CDR1 is KGHDR, CDR2 SFDVKD. The CDR3 spans 15 residues. 5'RACE template switching produced TCR cDNA carrying a universal primer site and UMIs. TCRdb fed the 5' RACE reads into MiXCR, producing one record per CDR3 protein. The data show fewer than 650,000 distinct CDR3 sequences, just over 20% seen once. Only a few counts were recorded for this clonotype. Antigen: not known. The sample in question was PBMCs, obtained approximately 22 days after the first yellow fever vaccination. This clonotype originated in a man between 18 and 35 years old who received the YFV17D yellow fever vaccine. The V and J genes are TRBV24-1 and TRBJ2-5; no reliable D call. CDR3 DNA sequence: TGTGCCAGCGCTTCTATGCAGGCGGACCAAGAGACCCAGTACTTC. This encodes CASASMQADQETQYF.